What follows describes a single TCR beta chain. Losses at the gene ends were 3 bases for V and 5 bases for J; bases not matched to a gene: 13. The germline gives CDR1 LNHDA, CDR2 SQIVND (reference sequence). This CDR3 is built from 18 residues. These data belong to a study of T cell changes during pregnancy in multiple sclerosis. Some clones are missing from TCRdb's copy, which holds only in-frame ones; the method was immunoSEQ multiplex PCR. The sample has 72,000 or so clones; roughly 93% are singletons. This TCR came from a female donor with multiple sclerosis, enrolled in a pregnancy study. The sequencing used peripheral blood, collected in the second trimester of pregnancy. V gene TRBV19 combines with J gene TRBJ1-2; TRBD1 aligns across 12 bases. The CDR3 sequence is CASSMVRDRGPPSYGYTF. CDR3 sequence (DNA): TGTGCCAGTAGTATGGTCCGGGACAGGGGGCCTCCCAGTTATGGCTACACCTTC.